Below, one T cell receptor beta chain is given with its context. Assay: immunoSEQ multiplex PCR; the TCRdb copy retains only in-frame clones and omits some. This repertoire shows 250,000 or so clones, about 85% found once; its top ten account for approximately 11%. The data originate from a study of blood T cell repertoires in COVID-19. Trimming took off 0 bases at V and 6 bases at J, with 9 bases between the two ends. This CDR3 contains 13 residues. Symptom resolution, clearance, or two negative PCRs marked donors in Cohort 3 as recovered. The chain combines TRBV12-3 or TRBV12-4 with TRBJ2-7; D is undetermined. This clonotype was obtained from a man aged 25-45 years who had recovered from COVID-19. The sample comprised PBMCs or T cells enriched from blood (not recorded which). The DNA for the CDR3 is TGTGCCAGCAGTTTAGCGTCGAGTTTCGAGCAGTACTTC. This sequence encodes CASSLASSFEQYF.